The 5 T cell receptor beta chains presented below share a single source sample, sequenced in a study of blood T cell repertoires in COVID-19. The repertoire was sequenced with immunoSEQ multiplex PCR; TCRdb's copy has only in-frame clones and lacks some. The sample includes fewer than 300,000 clones, around 81% of them seen just once. Sequencing input: peripheral blood. These receptors originate from a woman aged 55-69 years with active or convalescent COVID-19.

This clone was detected once. The chain carries TRBV6-5 and TRBJ2-5, with D possibly TRBD1 on 5 matching bases. The CDR3 has 13 residues. V was shortened by 6 bases and J by 3 bases, with 11 bases between the two germline ends. Germline CDR1 is MNHEY and CDR2 is SVGAGI. The CDR3 protein is CASRALTEETQYF. The DNA of the CDR3 is TGTGCCAGCAGAGCCCTGACAGAAGAGACCCAGTACTTC.

This chain connects TRBV7-9 to TRBJ2-7; 9 bases map to TRBD1. The CDR3 extends over 14 amino acids. From germline, CDR1 is SEHNR and CDR2 FQNEAQ (reference sequence). V was pared by 3 bases and J by 6 bases, with 6 bases of the junction left unmatched. CDR3 nucleotides: TGTGCCAGCAGCTTGGGGACAGGGATCCCCGAGCAGTACTTC. Protein: CASSLGTGIPEQYF.

Written as DNA, the CDR3 is TGTGCCAGCCGCCCAGTACTACTTATGAACACCGGGGAGCTGTTTTTT. This codes for CASRPVLLMNTGELFF. The rearrangement uses TRBV5-5 and TRBJ2-2; D is unresolved. With 7 bases removed from V and 1 base from J, the gap between germline ends came to 17 bases. This CDR3 is 16 amino acids long. Looked up from germline, CDR1 is SGHKS and CDR2 is YYEKEE (reference sequence). Together with reference TRBV5-5 and TRBJ2-2, the CDR3 gives the full variable domain: DAGVTQSPTHLIKTRGQQVTLRCSPISGHKSVSWYQQVLGQGPQFIFQYYEKEERGRGNFPDRFSARQFPNYSSELNVNALLLGDSALYLCASRPVLLMNTGELFFGEGSRLTVL.

V gene TRBV28 combines with J gene TRBJ2-3; 12 nucleotides line up with TRBD2. The CDR3 spans 16 residues. Germline CDR1 MDHEN, CDR2 SYDVKM. The V and J ends lost 7 bases and 0 bases, in that order; junction bases with no gene match: 5. The CDR3 reads CASKLAGGPSTDTQYF. The CDR3 DNA is TGTGCCAGCAAACTAGCGGGGGGACCTAGCACAGATACGCAGTATTTT.

The rearrangement links TRBV14 to TRBJ1-1; D is undetermined. From germline, CDR1 is SGHDN and CDR2 FVKESK. Between the trimmed V and J ends, which lost 4 bases and 2 bases, there was a span of 11 bases. This CDR3 has 14 residues. This CDR3 reads CASSPPLGNTEAFF. The CDR3 nucleotides are TGTGCCAGCAGCCCCCCTCTGGGCAACACTGAAGCTTTCTTT. Using reference TRBV14 and TRBJ1-1 for the parts outside the CDR3, the full variable domain is EAGVTQFPSHSVIEKGQTVTLRCDPISGHDNLYWYRRVMGKEIKFLLHFVKESKQDESGMPNNRFLAERTGGTYSTLKVQPAELEDSGVYFCASSPPLGNTEAFFGQGTRLTVV.